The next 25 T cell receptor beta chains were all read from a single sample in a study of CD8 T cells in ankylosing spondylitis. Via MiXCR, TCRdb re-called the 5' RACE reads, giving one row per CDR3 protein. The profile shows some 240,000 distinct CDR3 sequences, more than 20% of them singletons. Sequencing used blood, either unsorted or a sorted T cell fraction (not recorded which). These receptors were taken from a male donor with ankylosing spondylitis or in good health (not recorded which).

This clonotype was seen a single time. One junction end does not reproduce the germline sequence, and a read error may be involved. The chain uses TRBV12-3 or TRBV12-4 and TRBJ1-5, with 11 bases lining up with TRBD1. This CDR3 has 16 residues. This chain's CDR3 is CAISFGTGGLGQPQHF. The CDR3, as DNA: TGTGCCATCAGTTTTGGGACAGGGGGTCTAGGGCAGCCCCAGCATTTT.

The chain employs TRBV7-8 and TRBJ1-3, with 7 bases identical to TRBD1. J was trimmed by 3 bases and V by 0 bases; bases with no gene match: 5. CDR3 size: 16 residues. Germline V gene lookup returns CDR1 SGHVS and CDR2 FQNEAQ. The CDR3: CASSLALGTVGNTIYF. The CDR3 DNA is TGTGCCAGCAGCTTAGCATTAGGGACAGTTGGAAACACCATATATTTT.

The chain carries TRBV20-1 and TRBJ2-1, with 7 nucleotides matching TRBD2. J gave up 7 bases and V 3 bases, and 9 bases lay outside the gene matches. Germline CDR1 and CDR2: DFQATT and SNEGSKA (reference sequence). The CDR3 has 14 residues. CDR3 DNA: TGCAGTGCTAGTCCCGGGGGGATGGGGAATGAGCAGTTCTTC. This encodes CSASPGGMGNEQFF.

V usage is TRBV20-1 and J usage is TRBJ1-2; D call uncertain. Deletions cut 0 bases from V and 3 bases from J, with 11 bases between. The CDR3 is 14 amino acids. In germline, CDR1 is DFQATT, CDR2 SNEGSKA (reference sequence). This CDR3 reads CSARDSRGDYGYTF. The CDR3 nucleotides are TGCAGTGCTAGAGATAGCCGGGGTGACTATGGCTACACCTTC.

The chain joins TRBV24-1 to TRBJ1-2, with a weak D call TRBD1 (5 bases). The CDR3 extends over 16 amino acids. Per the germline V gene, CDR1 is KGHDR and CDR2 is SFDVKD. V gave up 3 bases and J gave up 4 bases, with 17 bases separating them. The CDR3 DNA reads TGTGCCACCAGTGATGCTGGGGACCCATCAGGCTATGGCTACACCTTC. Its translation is CATSDAGDPSGYGYTF.

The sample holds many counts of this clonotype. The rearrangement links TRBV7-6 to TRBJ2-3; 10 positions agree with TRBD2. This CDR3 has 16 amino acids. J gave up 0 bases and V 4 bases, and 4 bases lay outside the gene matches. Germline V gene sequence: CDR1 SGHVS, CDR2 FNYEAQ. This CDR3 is CASSSGLADSTDTQYF. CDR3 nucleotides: TGTGCCAGCAGCTCAGGACTAGCGGATAGCACAGATACGCAGTATTTT.

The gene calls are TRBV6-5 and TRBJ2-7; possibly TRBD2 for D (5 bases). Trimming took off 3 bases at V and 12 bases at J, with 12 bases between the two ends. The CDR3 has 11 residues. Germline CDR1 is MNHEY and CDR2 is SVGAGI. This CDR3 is CASSYGGIGYF. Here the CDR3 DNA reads TGTGCCAGCAGTTATGGAGGAATTGGGTACTTC.

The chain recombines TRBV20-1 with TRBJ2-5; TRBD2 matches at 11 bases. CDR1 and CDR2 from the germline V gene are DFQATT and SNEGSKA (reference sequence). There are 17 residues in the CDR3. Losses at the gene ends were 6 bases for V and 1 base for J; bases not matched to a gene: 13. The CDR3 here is CSARPTVLAGGQETQYF. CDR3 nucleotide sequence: TGCAGTGCCCGACCCACGGTTCTAGCGGGGGGCCAAGAGACCCAGTACTTC.

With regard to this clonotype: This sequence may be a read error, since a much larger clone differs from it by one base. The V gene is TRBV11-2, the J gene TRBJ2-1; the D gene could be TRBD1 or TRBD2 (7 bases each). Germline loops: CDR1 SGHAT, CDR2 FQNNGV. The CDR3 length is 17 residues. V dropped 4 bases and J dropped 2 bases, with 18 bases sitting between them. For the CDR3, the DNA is TGTGCCAGCAGCTCGACGGCAGGGGGGGCGACCTACAATGAGCAGTTCTTC. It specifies CASSSTAGGATYNEQFF.

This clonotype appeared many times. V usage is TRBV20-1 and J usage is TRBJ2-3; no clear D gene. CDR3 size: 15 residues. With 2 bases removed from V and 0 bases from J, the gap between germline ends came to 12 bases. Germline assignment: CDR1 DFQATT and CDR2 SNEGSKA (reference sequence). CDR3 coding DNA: TGCAGTGCTAGAAGGCCGGCTCCAAGCACAGATACGCAGTATTTT. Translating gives CSARRPAPSTDTQYF.

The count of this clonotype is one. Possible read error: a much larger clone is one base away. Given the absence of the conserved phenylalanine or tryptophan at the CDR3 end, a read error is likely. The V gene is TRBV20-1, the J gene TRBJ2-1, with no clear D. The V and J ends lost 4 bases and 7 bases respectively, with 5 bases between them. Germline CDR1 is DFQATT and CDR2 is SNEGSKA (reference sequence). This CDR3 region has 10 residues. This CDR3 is CSAIGNEQFL. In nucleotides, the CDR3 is TGCAGTGCTATCGGAAATGAGCAGTTCTTA.

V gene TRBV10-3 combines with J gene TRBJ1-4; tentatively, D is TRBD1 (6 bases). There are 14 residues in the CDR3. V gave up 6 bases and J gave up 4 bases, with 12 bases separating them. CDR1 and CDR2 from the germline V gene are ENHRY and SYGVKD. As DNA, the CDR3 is TGTGCCATCAGACAGGACAGCCTTAATGAAAAACTGTTTTTT. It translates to CAIRQDSLNEKLFF.

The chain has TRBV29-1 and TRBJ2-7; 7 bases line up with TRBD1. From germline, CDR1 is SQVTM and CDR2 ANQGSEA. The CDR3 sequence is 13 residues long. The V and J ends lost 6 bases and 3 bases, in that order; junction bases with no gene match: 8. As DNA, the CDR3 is TGCAGCGTCGTCCGGGACAGAGACTACGAGCAGTACTTC. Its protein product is CSVVRDRDYEQYF.

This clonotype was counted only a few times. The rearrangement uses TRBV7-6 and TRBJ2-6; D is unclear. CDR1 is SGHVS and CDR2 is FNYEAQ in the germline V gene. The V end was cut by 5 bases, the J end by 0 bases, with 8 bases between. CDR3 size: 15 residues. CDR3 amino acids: CASSPGRSGANVLTF. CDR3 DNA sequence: TGTGCCAGCAGCCCCGGGCGCTCTGGGGCCAACGTCCTGACTTTC.

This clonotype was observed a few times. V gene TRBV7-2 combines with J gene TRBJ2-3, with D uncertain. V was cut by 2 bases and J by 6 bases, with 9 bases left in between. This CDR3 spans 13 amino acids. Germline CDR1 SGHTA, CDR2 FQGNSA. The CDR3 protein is CASSLPVLDTQYF. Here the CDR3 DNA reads TGTGCCAGCAGCTTACCCGTCCTGGATACGCAGTATTTT.

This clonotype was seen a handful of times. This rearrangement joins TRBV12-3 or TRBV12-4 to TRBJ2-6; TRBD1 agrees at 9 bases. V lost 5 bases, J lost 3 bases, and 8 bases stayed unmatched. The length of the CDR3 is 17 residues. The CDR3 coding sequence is TGTGCCAGCAGTGGCAAACAGGGGGCGTTTGGGGCCAACGTCCTGACTTTC. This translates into CASSGKQGAFGANVLTF.

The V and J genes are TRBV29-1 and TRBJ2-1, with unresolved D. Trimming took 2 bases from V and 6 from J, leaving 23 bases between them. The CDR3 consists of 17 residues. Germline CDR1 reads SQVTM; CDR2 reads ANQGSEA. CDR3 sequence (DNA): TGCAGCGTTGAAACCCTCTCCATTCAAAACCTATTCAATGAGCAGTTCTTC. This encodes CSVETLSIQNLFNEQFF.

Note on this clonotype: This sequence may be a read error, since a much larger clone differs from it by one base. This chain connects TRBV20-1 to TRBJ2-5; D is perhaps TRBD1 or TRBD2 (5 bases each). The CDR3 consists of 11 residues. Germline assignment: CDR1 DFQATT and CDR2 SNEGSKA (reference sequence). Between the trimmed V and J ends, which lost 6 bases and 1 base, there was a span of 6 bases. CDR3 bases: TGCAGTGCGGGACCCCAAGAGACCCAGTACTTC. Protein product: CSAGPQETQYF.

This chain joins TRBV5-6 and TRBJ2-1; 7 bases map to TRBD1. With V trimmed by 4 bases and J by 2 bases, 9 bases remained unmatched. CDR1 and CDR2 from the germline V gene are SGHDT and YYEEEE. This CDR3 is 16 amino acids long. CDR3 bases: TGTGCCAGCAGCGGGTGGGCGCAGGGGGCCTACAATGAGCAGTTCTTC. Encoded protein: CASSGWAQGAYNEQFF.

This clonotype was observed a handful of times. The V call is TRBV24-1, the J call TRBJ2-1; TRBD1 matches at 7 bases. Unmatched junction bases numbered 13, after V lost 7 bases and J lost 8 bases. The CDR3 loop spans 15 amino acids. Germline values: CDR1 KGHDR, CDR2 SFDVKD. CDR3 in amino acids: CATSGTVPDMDEQFF. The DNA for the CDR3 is TGTGCCACCAGCGGGACAGTCCCCGACATGGATGAGCAGTTCTTC.

The DNA of the CDR3 is TGCAGTGCCGGAAGGGACAGGGGGAACCAAGAGACCCAGTACTTC. Translated, it gives CSAGRDRGNQETQYF. V is TRBV20-1 and J is TRBJ2-5; 11 bases line up with TRBD1. With 6 bases clipped from V and 0 bases from J, the junction kept 6 bases outside the gene matches. The CDR3 spans 15 residues. Per germline, CDR1 DFQATT and CDR2 SNEGSKA (reference sequence).

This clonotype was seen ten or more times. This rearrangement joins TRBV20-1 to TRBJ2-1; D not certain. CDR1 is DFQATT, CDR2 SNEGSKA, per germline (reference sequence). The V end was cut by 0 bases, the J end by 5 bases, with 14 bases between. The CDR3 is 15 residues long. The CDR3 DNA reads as TGCAGTGCTAGAGATCTGCAGCAGGCCCACAATGAGCAGTTCTTC. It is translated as CSARDLQQAHNEQFF.

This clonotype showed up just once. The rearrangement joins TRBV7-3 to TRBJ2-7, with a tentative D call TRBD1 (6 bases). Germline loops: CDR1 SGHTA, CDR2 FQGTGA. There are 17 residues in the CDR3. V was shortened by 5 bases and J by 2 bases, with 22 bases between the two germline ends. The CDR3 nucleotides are TGTGCCAGCAGCCCCCAGAAGGCAGGGGATGAGACCTACGAGCAGTACTTC. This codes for CASSPQKAGDETYEQYF.

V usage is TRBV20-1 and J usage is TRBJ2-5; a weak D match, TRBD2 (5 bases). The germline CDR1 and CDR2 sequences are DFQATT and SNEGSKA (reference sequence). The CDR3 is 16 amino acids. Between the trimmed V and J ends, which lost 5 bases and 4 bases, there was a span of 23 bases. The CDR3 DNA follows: TGCAGTGCTGAGGCGACCTTTGCGGGCCTGGGAGAGACCCAGTACTTC. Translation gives CSAEATFAGLGETQYF.

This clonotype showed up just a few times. The CDR3 protein is CASSQWTGGSSYNEQFF. CDR3 DNA: TGTGCCAGCAGCCAATGGACGGGGGGGAGCTCCTACAATGAGCAGTTCTTC. The chain uses TRBV4-2 and TRBJ2-1; 8 nucleotides line up with TRBD2. CDR1 is LGHNA and CDR2 is YNFKEQ in the germline V gene. Trimming took 2 bases from V and 0 from J; bases not matched to a gene: 6. This CDR3 has 17 amino acids.